The 13 T cell receptor beta chains in this list originate from one sample, sequenced in a study of blood T cell repertoires in COVID-19. Measured with immunoSEQ multiplex PCR; TCRdb has only the in-frame clones, and not every one. The sample has 130,000 to 150,000 clones, approximately 79% seen once; the top ten hold approximately 8%. The specimen sequenced was peripheral blood. The receptors were sampled from a man aged 50-59 years with active or convalescent COVID-19.

V and J are TRBV27 and TRBJ2-7; a possible D gene is TRBD2 (5 bases). The CDR3 covers 15 residues. Trimming took 3 bases from V and 3 from J, leaving 15 bases between them. Germline V lookup: CDR1 MNHEY, CDR2 SMNVEV (reference sequence). CDR3 in DNA: TGTGCCAGCAGTTTTGGGTACACCGAGGGCTACGAGCAGTACTTC. This gives the protein CASSFGYTEGYEQYF.

The CDR3 DNA sequence: TGTGCCAGCAGCTTAGTAGGACTAACCGGGGAGCTGTTTTTT. Protein: CASSLVGLTGELFF. The chain joins TRBV7-6 to TRBJ2-2, with a weak D call TRBD2 (6 bases). Trimming cost V 1 base and J 5 bases, with 8 bases left between them. The length of the CDR3 is 14 residues. Per the germline V gene, CDR1 is SGHVS and CDR2 is FNYEAQ.

In this sample, this clone turned up a few times. V and J are TRBV7-9 and TRBJ2-1; TRBD1 aligns across 7 bases. V shed 4 bases, J shed 12 bases, and the junction held 3 bases outside the gene matches. The CDR3 covers 11 residues. The germline V gene encodes CDR1 SEHNR and CDR2 FQNEAQ (reference sequence). The CDR3 DNA reads as TGTGCCAGCAGCTCCAACAGGGGGCAGTTCTTC. Its protein is CASSSNRGQFF.

This chain connects TRBV10-1 to TRBJ1-6; 8 bases line up with TRBD1. Germline V lookup: CDR1 WNHNN, CDR2 SYGVQD (reference sequence). The CDR3 loop spans 15 amino acids. Trimming cost V 5 bases and J 6 bases; bases outside gene matches: 6. CDR3 residues: CASSTGTGPNSPLHF. CDR3 DNA: TGCGCCAGCAGTACCGGGACAGGTCCTAATTCACCCCTCCACTTT.

The chain carries TRBV10-1 and TRBJ2-2; a weak D match, TRBD2 (6 bases). Trimming pared 3 bases from V and 5 bases from J, leaving 13 bases between. The CDR3 is 15 amino acids. CDR1 and CDR2 (germline): WNHNN, SYGVQD (reference sequence). The CDR3 sequence: CASSESRDYTGELFF. The CDR3 nucleotides read TGCGCCAGCAGTGAATCGCGGGATTATACCGGGGAGCTGTTTTTT.

The V call is TRBV11-2, the J call TRBJ2-2; 14 bases line up with TRBD2. The V gene's germline CDR1 is SGHAT and CDR2 FQNNGV. The CDR3 sequence is 17 residues long. The J segment lost 4 bases and the V segment lost 7 bases, leaving 8 bases of the junction unmatched. For the CDR3, the DNA is TGTGCCAGCATCCCAAGGACTAGCGGGAGGAGCACCGGGGAGCTGTTTTTT. This encodes CASIPRTSGRSTGELFF.

This clone was detected a few times. The genes are TRBV28 and TRBJ1-4; perhaps TRBD1 as D (5 bases). There are 14 residues in the CDR3. CDR1 and CDR2 from the germline V gene are MDHEN and SYDVKM. Deletions cut 3 bases from V and 5 bases from J, with 10 bases between. CDR3: CASSFPGGNEKLFF. For the CDR3, the DNA is TGTGCCAGCAGTTTTCCCGGGGGGAATGAAAAACTGTTTTTT.

Only one count was recorded for this clone. The chain recombines TRBV11-2 with TRBJ2-3; 9 positions agree with TRBD1. The germline CDR1 and CDR2 sequences are SGHAT and FQNNGV. This CDR3 is built from 15 residues. Unmatched junction bases numbered 7, after V lost 5 bases and J lost 4 bases. The CDR3 is CASSRWTGAADTQYF. CDR3 nucleotides: TGTGCCAGCAGCCGGTGGACAGGGGCTGCAGATACGCAGTATTTT.

The J gene is TRBJ2-1, the V gene TRBV7-3; 7 nucleotides align to TRBD2. Germline V lookup: CDR1 SGHTA, CDR2 FQGTGA. This CDR3 has 15 amino acids. Losses at the gene ends were 2 bases for V and 7 bases for J; bases not matched to a gene: 8. CDR3: CASSLVGGSQNEQFF. The CDR3 nucleotides are TGTGCCAGCAGCTTAGTCGGCGGGAGTCAAAATGAGCAGTTCTTC. The complete variable domain, with remaining parts taken from reference TRBV7-3 and TRBJ2-1, reads GAGVSQTPSNKVTEKGKYVELRCDPISGHTALYWYRQSLGQGPEFLIYFQGTGAADDSGLPNDRFFAVRPEGSVSTLKIQRTERGDSAVYLCASSLVGGSQNEQFFGPGTRLTVL.

J is TRBJ1-4 and V is TRBV28; 9 bases match TRBD1. V gave up 3 bases and J gave up 7 bases; unmatched junction bases: 12. From germline, CDR1 is MDHEN and CDR2 SYDVKM. There are 17 residues in the CDR3. In nucleotides, the CDR3 is TGTGCCAGCAGTTTCGTGCGGGACAGGGAATGGGTTGAAAAACTGTTTTTT. Translated: CASSFVRDREWVEKLFF.

The chain is built from TRBV7-2 and TRBJ2-3; 9 nucleotides match TRBD2. The CDR3 loop spans 16 amino acids. CDR1 and CDR2 (germline): SGHTA, FQGNSA. The trim removed 1 base at V and 4 bases at J, leaving 6 bases unmatched. The CDR3 DNA reads TGTGCCAGCAGCTTAGGAGCGGGAGGTCCCCCAGATACGCAGTATTTT. This encodes CASSLGAGGPPDTQYF.

The chain employs TRBV27 and TRBJ1-5; TRBD1 matches at 7 bases. V gave up 6 bases and J gave up 0 bases; unmatched junction bases: 2. CDR1 and CDR2 from the germline V gene are MNHEY and SMNVEV (reference sequence). The CDR3 contains 14 residues. The CDR3 here is CASRDRASNQPQHF. For the CDR3, the DNA is TGTGCCAGCAGAGACAGGGCTAGCAATCAGCCCCAGCATTTT.

This clone was observed a few times. This chain joins TRBV7-9 and TRBJ2-1, with unresolved D. Germline values: CDR1 SEHNR, CDR2 FQNEAQ (reference sequence). There are 13 residues in the CDR3. Trimming stripped 1 base from V and 6 bases from J, with 7 bases between. The CDR3: CASSLELFNEQFF. The CDR3 nucleotides read TGTGCCAGCAGCTTAGAACTATTCAATGAGCAGTTCTTC.